This TCR beta chain was recovered during a study of shared clonotypes between healthy human individuals. The V gene lost 4 bases and the J gene lost 2 bases, with 13 bases spanning the gap. This CDR3 has 15 residues. The germline CDR1 and CDR2 sequences are SGHNT and YYREEE (reference sequence). This clone occurred a few times. Libraries were prepared by immunoSEQ multiplex PCR; TCRdb keeps only in-frame clonotypes and omits some of them. The table has approximately 1,000,000 clones, around three quarters seen once; the top ten hold more than 0.45%. The V call is TRBV5-4, the J call TRBJ2-1; D is ambiguous. The source material was memory CD4+ T cells from PBMCs. Subset denoted: CD45RA-negative fraction. This clonotype was obtained from a man younger than 35 in good health. Some clones in this sample may be carry-over from other donors' samples. CDR3 loop: CASSPSLGTYNEQFF. As DNA, the CDR3 is TGTGCCAGCAGCCCTTCGCTAGGAACCTACAATGAGCAGTTCTTC.